The source of this TCR beta chain is a study of T cell responses to AZD1222 COVID-19 vaccine. Study-wide results and limits: Donors in the cohort were predominantly white British and more often female, and clonal diversity was possibly underestimated. Reports indicate that nearly half of spike-specific TCRs are directed at unmutated variant regions.

Comments on this clone: Its antigen is unidentified.

Method: immunoSEQ multiplex PCR; TCRdb's copy keeps in-frame clones and lacks some. The sample contains about 120,000 clones, about 92% of which appear only once. Germline CDR1 SGHTA, CDR2 FQGNSA. V lost 1 base to trimming and J lost 1 base; unmatched junction nucleotides: 1. The CDR3 has 15 amino acids. The chain combines TRBV7-2 with TRBJ2-3; 8 bases are shared with TRBD2. This sample comprised peripheral blood, obtained 28 days after the second AZD1222 dose. The TCR comes from an adult who received the AZD1222 COVID-19 vaccine. The CDR3 spells CASSLEAGGTDTQYF. The CDR3 nucleotides read TGTGCCAGCAGCTTAGAAGCGGGAGGCACAGATACGCAGTATTTT.